A selection of T cell receptor beta chains follows, all from one sample in a study of blood T cell repertoires in COVID-19. Assay: immunoSEQ multiplex PCR; the TCRdb copy retains only in-frame clones and omits some. The repertoire holds fewer than 300,000 clones, with approximately 82% as singletons. Sequencing input: peripheral blood. The receptors shown here come from a woman under 30 with acute or convalescent COVID-19. The CDR3 runs from the conserved cysteine through the conserved F or W. The D gene is left open where the match is weak. Expanded clones are given a class, and other clones once, few, many or no size at all.

DNA,CDR3,D,V,size,J
TGTGCCTGGAGTGTTAGAACTACTAATAATTCACCCCTCCACTTT,CAWSVRTTNNSPLHF,.,TRBV30,once,TRBJ1-6
TGCGCCAGCAGCCAATTGCCCGATACAGGTAGCGGAAACACCATATATTTT,CASSQLPDTGSGNTIYF,.,TRBV5-1,.,TRBJ1-3
TGTGCCAGCTCACCACATCAAATCGCGCAGGGGACGGGTGAGCAGTTCTTC,CASSPHQIAQGTGEQFF,.,TRBV18,.,TRBJ2-1
TGCGCCAGCAGTGAGGGTGCTAGCGGGAGTAATGAGCAGTTCTTC,CASSEGASGSNEQFF,TRBD2,TRBV10-1,.,TRBJ2-1
TGTGCCAGCAGTTTATGGGCGGGAGGGAACACTTACAATGAGCAGTTCTTC,CASSLWAGGNTYNEQFF,TRBD2,TRBV27,.,TRBJ2-1
TGTGCCAGCAGCCCGGGACAGTTTGGAGATACGCAGTATTTT,CASSPGQFGDTQYF,TRBD1,TRBV7-9,.,TRBJ2-3
TGTGCCACCCGGGACAGCTACAATGAGCAGTTCTTC,CATRDSYNEQFF,TRBD1,TRBV2,.,TRBJ2-1
TGTGCCAGCACCGGGACTAGCGGGAGGGCCAATACCGGGGAGCTGTTTTTT,CASTGTSGRANTGELFF,TRBD2,TRBV5-6,once,TRBJ2-2
TGTGCCACCAGTGATGGCGGGAACCGGGATGAGCAGTTCTTC,CATSDGGNRDEQFF,.,TRBV24-1,.,TRBJ2-1
TGTGCCAGCACTTTATGGACAGGCGGGTACGAGCAGTACTTC,CASTLWTGGYEQYF,TRBD1,TRBV2,.,TRBJ2-7
TGTGCCAGCAGCATGCACAGGGGGGCCGGGGAGCTGTTTTTT,CASSMHRGAGELFF,TRBD1,TRBV5-6,.,TRBJ2-2
TGTGCCAGCAGCGGGGGCGGTCAGCCCCAGCATTTT,CASSGGGQPQHF,.,TRBV5-5,.,TRBJ1-5
TGTGCCAGCAGCCCGGAGCAATGGCAGTACTTC,CASSPEQWQYF,.,TRBV2,.,TRBJ2-7
TGTGCCAGCAGTGAATGGTCGGGAGGGGATACGCAGTATTTT,CASSEWSGGDTQYF,TRBD2,TRBV2,.,TRBJ2-3
TGTGCCAGCAGCCCCGGGACTAGCGTAGCAGGGTACGAGCAGTACTTC,CASSPGTSVAGYEQYF,TRBD2,TRBV9,.,TRBJ2-7
TGTGCCAGCAGCCCCGGGACTAGCGGGCCTTACGAGCAGTACTTC,CASSPGTSGPYEQYF,TRBD2,TRBV5-4,.,TRBJ2-7
TGCAGCGTCGGACAGGGAAGGAACGAGCAGTACTTC,CSVGQGRNEQYF,TRBD1,TRBV29-1,once,TRBJ2-7
TGTGCCAGCAGCCAAGATTTATCCTTACTAGCGGGAGATGCAGATACGCAGTATTTT,CASSQDLSLLAGDADTQYF,TRBD2,TRBV3-1/TRBV3-2,.,TRBJ2-3
TGTGCCACCAAAGACAGGGGGCAGGGAGATACGCAGTATTTT,CATKDRGQGDTQYF,TRBD1,TRBV30,.,TRBJ2-3
TGTGCCAGCAGTTACTCGGGTAGCGGGAGCGGTGAGCAGTTCTTC,CASSYSGSGSGEQFF,TRBD2,TRBV6-2/TRBV6-3,.,TRBJ2-1
TGTGCCAGCAGCCCTAGACTAGCGGGAGGGCGGAATGAGCAGTTCTTC,CASSPRLAGGRNEQFF,TRBD2,TRBV14,few,TRBJ2-1
TGTGCCAGTAGTCTCCAGACTAGCGGCGAGCAGTACTTC,CASSLQTSGEQYF,TRBD2,TRBV19,.,TRBJ2-7
TGTGCCAGCAGCCGGGACAGGGCGCCCTATGGCTACACCTTC,CASSRDRAPYGYTF,TRBD1,TRBV7-8,.,TRBJ1-2
TGTGCCAGTAGCCGGACAGGGACTAATGAAAAACTGTTTTTT,CASSRTGTNEKLFF,TRBD1,TRBV19,.,TRBJ1-4
TGTGCCAGCAGCTTAGCGAGCCCACCGGGAGAGACCCAGTACTTC,CASSLASPPGETQYF,.,TRBV7-2,many,TRBJ2-5
TGTGCCAGTAGTCAAAAACTAGCGGGGAATTACCAAGAGACCCAGTACTTC,CASSQKLAGNYQETQYF,TRBD2,TRBV19,.,TRBJ2-5
TGTGCCAGCAGTGAAGGGACTAGCGCTTACAATGAGCAGTTCTTC,CASSEGTSAYNEQFF,TRBD2,TRBV2,.,TRBJ2-1
TGTGCCAGCAGCCCCCGGGACAGGGACAACACTGAAGCTTTCTTT,CASSPRDRDNTEAFF,TRBD1,TRBV7-9,once,TRBJ1-1
TGCGCCAGCAGCCCACTTACAGGTTACCCCTCGAACACTGAAGCTTTCTTT,CASSPLTGYPSNTEAFF,.,TRBV4-3,.,TRBJ1-1
TGTGCCAGCTCAGCCGGGACAACGAACACTGAAGCTTTCTTT,CASSAGTTNTEAFF,.,TRBV18,.,TRBJ1-1
TGTGCCAGTAGTACCCGACAGGGGGCGGTTGGCTACACCTTC,CASSTRQGAVGYTF,TRBD1,TRBV19,.,TRBJ1-2
TGCGCCAGCAGCTCCGTACCGACAGTCGACTCTGGAAACACCATATATTTT,CASSSVPTVDSGNTIYF,.,TRBV5-1,.,TRBJ1-3
TGTGCCAGCAGTCCCCATCAGGGATTCGGGGAGCTGTTTTTT,CASSPHQGFGELFF,.,TRBV7-3,.,TRBJ2-2
TGTGCCAGCAGTCCGGGACTATATACCTACGAGCAGTACTTC,CASSPGLYTYEQYF,TRBD2,TRBV28,once,TRBJ2-7
TGTGCCAGCAGCTTTCAGGGTTACGAGCAGTACTTC,CASSFQGYEQYF,.,TRBV7-9,.,TRBJ2-7
TGTGCCAGCAGCGGGGGACTAGCGGGAGGGCTTACGCAGTATTTT,CASSGGLAGGLTQYF,TRBD2,TRBV6-5,few,TRBJ2-3
TGTGCCAGCAGCCCTCTAGCGGGAGGTCGCACAGATACGCAGTATTTT,CASSPLAGGRTDTQYF,TRBD2,TRBV7-2,.,TRBJ2-3
TGTGCCAGCTCACCACAATCTGGAGCCACCGGGGAGCTGTTTTTT,CASSPQSGATGELFF,.,TRBV18,.,TRBJ2-2
TGTGCCAGCAGCTTGGGGACAGCGGCCTACTTC,CASSLGTAAYF,.,TRBV5-6,.,TRBJ2-7
TGTGCCAGCAGCGTAGACCCGAGGGGGACCGGGGAGCTGTTTTTT,CASSVDPRGTGELFF,.,TRBV9,.,TRBJ2-2
TGTGCCAGTAGTATCGCAAACAGGGACCTCTTCAAAAACATTCAGTACTTC,CASSIANRDLFKNIQYF,.,TRBV19,.,TRBJ2-4
TGTGCCAGCAGTGAACCCTTGGGGACAGGGGAAGAGACCCAGTACTTC,CASSEPLGTGEETQYF,TRBD1,TRBV2,.,TRBJ2-5
TGTGCCAGCAGTCCGGACAGGGGAAACACTGAAGCTTTCTTT,CASSPDRGNTEAFF,TRBD1,TRBV27,.,TRBJ1-1